One sample yielded the 7 T cell receptor beta chains listed below, sequenced in a study of cytomegalovirus exposure and HLA in healthy donors. Primers: 60 Vbeta forward and 13 Jbeta reverse. Sequenced by immunoSEQ multiplex PCR; TCRdb stores in-frame clones only, minus some. The sample shows more than 150,000 clones, around 80% of them seen only once. Sequences were obtained from PBMCs. These receptors all come from a man between 18 and 35 years old in good health and CMV-seronegative.

This rearrangement joins TRBV11-1 to TRBJ2-7; D unclear. This CDR3 comprises 14 residues. Germline values: CDR1 SGHAT, CDR2 FQDESV (reference sequence). Trimming took off 1 base at V and 3 bases at J, with 10 bases between the two ends. Written as DNA, the CDR3 is TGTGCCAGCAGCTTAGGGGCAGTTCGCTACGAGCAGTACTTC. Amino acid sequence: CASSLGAVRYEQYF.

This clone appeared a single time. This chain uses TRBV7-9 with TRBJ2-3; 9 bases are a match to TRBD2. The ends lost 5 bases at V and 5 bases at J; junction bases unmatched: 8. The CDR3 loop spans 15 amino acids. The V gene's germline CDR1 is SEHNR and CDR2 FQNEAQ (reference sequence). In nucleotides, the CDR3 is TGTGCCAGCAGCCCCTCAGCGGGAGGAATAGATACGCAGTATTTT. Its translation is CASSPSAGGIDTQYF.

The V gene is TRBV9, the J gene TRBJ2-5, with D perhaps TRBD2 (6 bases). The tail of the sequence fits TRBJ2-7 better, so the J call may be wrong. CDR1 and CDR2 (germline): SGDLS, YYNGEE. This CDR3 has 15 residues. The CDR3 DNA reads as TGTGCCAGCAGCGTGGGGGGACTCCACTCCTACGAGCAGTACTTC. Protein: CASSVGGLHSYEQYF.

The V and J genes are TRBV7-2 and TRBJ1-3; D unclear. The CDR3 runs 16 residues. V lost 5 bases and J lost 3, with 17 bases in between. Per germline, CDR1 SGHTA and CDR2 FQGNSA. DNA for the CDR3: TGTGCCAGCAGCACACCCTTGGGAGCCCTTGGAAACACCATATATTTT. Amino acid sequence: CASSTPLGALGNTIYF.

This rearrangement joins TRBV5-6 to TRBJ1-5; 8 bases fit TRBD1. Unmatched junction bases numbered 4, after V lost 1 base and J lost 1 base. In germline, CDR1 is SGHDT, CDR2 YYEEEE. There are 16 residues in the CDR3. The CDR3 nucleotides read TGTGCCAGCAGCTTGACAGGGGGTCCGAGCAATCAGCCCCAGCATTTT. Translating gives CASSLTGGPSNQPQHF.

V is TRBV5-4 and J is TRBJ2-2, with 11 bases that match TRBD2. CDR1 is SGHNT, CDR2 YYREEE, per germline (reference sequence). This CDR3 region has 19 residues. V was pared by 4 bases and J by 4 bases, with 15 bases of the junction left unmatched. The CDR3 spells CASSPTNLAGGRGTGELFF. DNA for the CDR3: TGTGCCAGCAGCCCAACGAATTTAGCGGGAGGGCGCGGCACCGGGGAGCTGTTTTTT.

V is TRBV19 and J is TRBJ1-1, with 8 bases identical to TRBD1. V lost 6 bases and J lost 5; bases outside the gene matches: 11. The CDR3 consists of 15 residues. The V gene's germline CDR1 is LNHDA and CDR2 SQIVND (reference sequence). The CDR3 loop reads CASREQTGVWTEAFF. CDR3 coding DNA: TGTGCCAGTAGAGAACAGACAGGGGTATGGACTGAAGCTTTCTTT.